A single sample is the source of the 30 T cell receptor beta chains below, sequenced in a study of blood T cell repertoires in COVID-19. TCRdb's copy holds only in-frame clones and misses some; the assay was immunoSEQ multiplex PCR. The table lists about 310,000 clones, roughly 91% of them singletons. The sample taken for sequencing was PBMCs or T cells enriched from blood (not recorded which). The receptors were sampled from a woman in her 30s who had recovered from COVID-19.

The rearrangement links TRBV7-2 to TRBJ1-2, with TRBD1 identical over 8 bases. Looked up from germline, CDR1 is SGHTA and CDR2 is FQGNSA. CDR3 length: 17 amino acids. The trim removed 5 bases at V and 11 bases at J, leaving 22 bases unmatched. This chain's CDR3 is CASSLSGTGVEFGPYTF. The CDR3 region has the DNA TGTGCCAGCAGCCTTTCCGGGACAGGTGTTGAATTCGGGCCTTACACCTTC.

V is TRBV5-1 and J is TRBJ1-6; D uncertain. Germline V lookup: CDR1 SGHRS, CDR2 YFSETQ. CDR3 length: 14 residues. V was clipped by 4 bases and J by 8 bases, with 13 bases between them. CDR3 coding DNA: TGCGCCAGCAGCCCGGGTAATGAATATTCACCCCTCCACTTT. Translating it yields CASSPGNEYSPLHF.

This chain links TRBV28 with TRBJ2-1, with 10 bases identical to TRBD2. Looked up from germline, CDR1 is MDHEN and CDR2 is SYDVKM. J was trimmed by 4 bases and V by 6 bases; bases with no gene match: 3. CDR3 size: 14 residues. The CDR3 reads CASRGAGGYNEQFF. The CDR3 DNA sequence: TGTGCCAGCAGGGGAGCGGGAGGGTACAATGAGCAGTTCTTC.

This clone has a handful of counts. The rearrangement joins TRBV29-1 to TRBJ2-7, with TRBD1 identical over 7 bases. The junction had 2 bases not matched to a gene; V was cut back by 3 bases and J by 3 bases. This CDR3 comprises 12 residues. Germline CDR1 is SQVTM and CDR2 is ANQGSEA. The CDR3 loop is CSVEGQFYEQYF. Written as DNA, the CDR3 is TGCAGCGTTGAGGGACAGTTCTACGAGCAGTACTTC.

The chain is built from TRBV9 and TRBJ2-3; D may be TRBD2 (5 bases). Germline lookup yields CDR1 SGDLS and CDR2 YYNGEE. This CDR3 is 13 amino acids long. Trimming removed 3 bases from V and 3 bases from J, with 8 bases in between. CDR3 residues: CASSATRTDTQYF. The CDR3 DNA follows: TGTGCCAGCAGCGCCACTAGGACAGATACGCAGTATTTT. The entire variable domain, with the rest obtained from reference TRBV9 and TRBJ2-3, is as follows: DSGVTQTPKHLITATGQRVTLRCSPRSGDLSVYWYQQSLDQGLQFLIQYYNGEERAKGNILERFSAQQFPDLHSELNLSSLELGDSALYFCASSATRTDTQYFGPGTRLTVL.

The chain couples TRBV5-6 to TRBJ2-3; 9 positions match TRBD2. The CDR3 is 16 amino acids. The junction had 7 bases not matched to a gene; V was cut back by 4 bases and J by 1 base. Germline CDR1 SGHDT, CDR2 YYEEEE. CDR3 sequence reads: CASSPLAGAGTDTQYF. In nucleotides, the CDR3 is TGTGCCAGCAGCCCATTAGCGGGAGCCGGCACAGATACGCAGTATTTT. The full variable domain, completed using reference TRBV5-6 and TRBJ2-3, is DAGVTQSPTHLIKTRGQQVTLRCSPKSGHDTVSWYQQALGQGPQFIFQYYEEEERQRGNFPDRFSGHQFPNYSSELNVNALLLGDSALYLCASSPLAGAGTDTQYFGPGTRLTVL.

The rearrangement joins TRBV29-1 to TRBJ1-2, with D possibly matching TRBD1 (6 bases). This CDR3 is built from 13 residues. Germline V gives CDR1 SQVTM, CDR2 ANQGSEA. With 5 bases removed from V and 6 bases from J, the gap between germline ends came to 16 bases. CDR3: CSVIPQQGNGYTF. CDR3 in DNA: TGCAGCGTTATCCCCCAACAGGGTAATGGCTACACCTTC.

This clone was observed a few times. The V gene is TRBV7-2, the J gene TRBJ1-1; 10 bases match TRBD1. Trimming took 5 bases from V and 5 from J; bases not matched to a gene: 11. Germline V lookup: CDR1 SGHTA, CDR2 FQGNSA. The CDR3 loop spans 16 amino acids. CDR3 protein: CASSLRRDRGGTEAFF. The DNA of the CDR3 is TGTGCCAGCAGCCTCAGGCGGGACAGGGGAGGGACTGAAGCTTTCTTT.

The V gene is TRBV29-1, the J gene TRBJ1-1; D possibly corresponds to TRBD1 (6 bases). Trimming cost V 6 bases and J 0 bases, with 11 bases left between them. This CDR3 region has 13 residues. CDR1 is SQVTM and CDR2 is ANQGSEA in the germline V gene. CDR3 residues: CSVGGALNTEAFF. CDR3 nucleotides: TGCAGCGTCGGGGGGGCCCTGAACACTGAAGCTTTCTTT.

This clone is a singleton in its sample. CDR3 loop: CASRGLAGRNTGELFF. The CDR3 nucleotides read TGTGCCAGCAGAGGACTAGCGGGACGGAACACCGGGGAGCTGTTTTTT. This chain connects TRBV2 to TRBJ2-2; the match to TRBD2 covers 12 bases. This CDR3 spans 16 amino acids. V shed 6 bases and J 1 base; nucleotides not matched to a gene: 3. Germline V lookup: CDR1 SNHLY, CDR2 FYNNEI.

The rearrangement uses TRBV6-4 and TRBJ1-5; the D gene is possibly TRBD1 (5 bases). The CDR3 runs to 13 residues. CDR1 is MRHNA, CDR2 SNTAGT, per germline. The V end lost 3 bases, the J end lost 5 bases, and 8 bases lay between the germline ends. CDR3 protein: CASSEGPYQPQHF. As DNA, the CDR3 is TGTGCCAGCAGTGAGGGGCCTTATCAGCCCCAGCATTTT.

This chain links TRBV6-5 with TRBJ1-2; TRBD1 matches 7 bases. The CDR3 length is 14 residues. The germline gives CDR1 MNHEY, CDR2 SVGAGI. V lost 0 bases and J lost 13; bases outside the gene matches: 11. CDR3 protein: CASSYSTGTELATF. DNA for the CDR3: TGTGCCAGCAGTTACTCCACCGGGACAGAACTTGCCACCTTC.

V gene TRBV27 combines with J gene TRBJ1-1; a weak D match, TRBD1 (5 bases). CDR1 and CDR2 from the germline V gene are MNHEY and SMNVEV (reference sequence). Trimming removed 4 bases at V and 1 base at J, with 13 bases between. The CDR3 extends over 15 amino acids. The CDR3 DNA reads TGTGCCAGCAGTTCGACGACAGCCCAGAACACTGAAGCTTTCTTT. Protein sequence: CASSSTTAQNTEAFF.

In DNA, the CDR3 is TGTGCCAGCAGCCAAGCAAACACCGGGGAGCTGTTTTTT. This encodes CASSQANTGELFF. The gene calls are TRBV14 and TRBJ2-2; unclear D gene. V was pared by 1 base and J by 2 bases, with 2 bases between. The CDR3 totals 13 residues. Germline CDR1 is SGHDN and CDR2 is FVKESK.

The chain recombines TRBV6-5 with TRBJ2-7, with TRBD2 as a possible D gene (7 bases). V gave up 0 bases and J gave up 0 bases, with 12 bases separating them. Germline lookup yields CDR1 MNHEY and CDR2 SVGAGI. This CDR3 comprises 16 residues. CDR3: CASSYSGGRASYEQYF. Written as DNA, the CDR3 is TGTGCCAGCAGTTACTCAGGGGGGAGGGCCTCCTACGAGCAGTACTTC.

The genes are TRBV10-3 and TRBJ1-1; 8 bases align to TRBD1. There are 14 residues in the CDR3. Germline assignment: CDR1 ENHRY and CDR2 SYGVKD. V lost 10 bases, J lost 7 bases, and 14 bases stayed unmatched. CDR3 DNA sequence: TGTGCCAGCGAACCTGGACAGGGAGCCGATGAAGCTTTCTTT. It codes for CASEPGQGADEAFF.

This rearrangement joins TRBV10-3 to TRBJ2-5; unclear D gene. This CDR3 region has 14 residues. Germline CDR1 is ENHRY and CDR2 is SYGVKD. Trimming took off 6 bases at V and 2 bases at J, with 13 bases between the two ends. CDR3 DNA: TGTGCCATCAGCGGAGCACTCAAACAAGAGACCCAGTACTTC. Its translation is CAISGALKQETQYF.

This clone showed up just once. The CDR3 is CASSLGLAGGLQFF. The CDR3 coding sequence is TGTGCCAGCAGCCTAGGACTAGCGGGAGGGTTGCAGTTCTTC. The chain employs TRBV5-4 and TRBJ2-1, with 15 positions matching TRBD2. Looked up from germline, CDR1 is SGHNT and CDR2 is YYREEE (reference sequence). This CDR3 has 14 residues. Unmatched junction bases numbered 5, after V lost 4 bases and J lost 12 bases.

V and J are TRBV2 and TRBJ2-5; 12 bases line up with TRBD1. Germline V CDR1 and CDR2: SNHLY, FYNNEI. V was pared by 6 bases and J by 5 bases, with 13 bases of the junction left unmatched. CDR3 length: 17 amino acids. The CDR3 loop reads CASSEGGGQGAYETQYF. CDR3 DNA: TGTGCCAGCAGCGAGGGAGGGGGACAGGGGGCCTACGAGACCCAGTACTTC.

V and J are TRBV3-1 (or the pseudogene TRBV3-2) and TRBJ2-1; 7 nucleotides line up with TRBD2. The CDR3 is 15 amino acids. Germline V gene data show CDR1 as LGHDT and CDR2 as YNNKEL (reference sequence). The junction had 10 bases not matched to a gene; V was cut back by 8 bases and J by 3 bases. The CDR3 is CASQYSGRIYNEQFF. The CDR3 nucleotides read TGTGCCAGCCAATATAGCGGGCGAATCTACAATGAGCAGTTCTTC.

The V and J genes are TRBV19 and TRBJ1-1; the match to TRBD1 covers 7 bases. Germline values: CDR1 LNHDA, CDR2 SQIVND (reference sequence). V was pared by 7 bases and J by 0 bases, with 14 bases of the junction left unmatched. The CDR3 has 17 residues. DNA of the CDR3: TGTGCCAGTAAAAAAAGACCGGACAGGCGCCTGAACACTGAAGCTTTCTTT. Its translation is CASKKRPDRRLNTEAFF.

CDR3 in amino acids: CASSYGTVRYEQYF. The CDR3 nucleotides are TGTGCCAGCAGTTACGGGACAGTACGATACGAGCAGTACTTC. This chain connects TRBV6-5 to TRBJ2-7, with 7 bases fitting TRBD1. The CDR3 consists of 14 residues. V was clipped by 2 bases and J by 4 bases; unmatched bases: 5. CDR1 and CDR2 (germline): MNHEY, SVGAGI.

With respect to this clone: The junction does not match germline at one end; this may be a read error. V gene TRBV10-2 combines with J gene TRBJ2-1; 8 nucleotides agree with TRBD1. The CDR3 is made up of 14 amino acids. Germline CDR1 WSHSY, CDR2 SAAADI. CDR3 nucleotides: TGCGCCAGCTGTGAGAGACAGGGGCGAAATGAGCAGTTCTTC. Encoded protein: CASCERQGRNEQFF.

The chain has TRBV28 and TRBJ1-1; tentative D call: TRBD1 (5 bases). Per germline, CDR1 MDHEN and CDR2 SYDVKM. The CDR3 runs 14 residues. V was trimmed by 5 bases and J by 1 base, leaving 11 bases between them. CDR3 DNA sequence: TGTGCCAGCAGTCCCCCACAGGCGAACACTGAAGCTTTCTTT. Translated: CASSPPQANTEAFF.

This chain joins TRBV7-2 and TRBJ1-2, with 9 nucleotides matching TRBD1. V trimming: 1 base; J trimming: 5 bases; junction bases outside the gene matches: 8. CDR1 and CDR2 (germline): SGHTA, FQGNSA. The CDR3 is 16 residues long. CDR3 loop: CASSLGPGQGMYGYTF. DNA of the CDR3: TGTGCCAGCAGCTTAGGCCCGGGACAGGGCATGTATGGCTACACCTTC.

The chain joins TRBV5-6 to TRBJ1-1; 8 nucleotides line up with TRBD1. The V gene end was trimmed by 2 bases and the J gene end by 5 bases; junction bases not matched to a gene: 11. Germline V gene data show CDR1 as SGHDT and CDR2 as YYEEEE. The CDR3 loop spans 16 amino acids. The CDR3 is CASSFGQGVLGTEAFF. The CDR3, as DNA: TGTGCCAGCAGCTTTGGACAGGGCGTGCTAGGAACTGAAGCTTTCTTT.

V is TRBV10-1 and J is TRBJ1-1; 8 nucleotides match TRBD1. This CDR3 comprises 14 residues. The trim removed 2 bases at V and 4 bases at J, leaving 3 bases unmatched. Germline CDR1 WNHNN, CDR2 SYGVQD (reference sequence). The CDR3 DNA reads as TGCGCCAGCAGTGAGACAACAGGGGGCACTGAAGCTTTCTTT. Amino acid sequence: CASSETTGGTEAFF.

This chain connects TRBV20-1 to TRBJ1-2, with D perhaps TRBD1 (6 bases). The CDR3 length is 12 residues. The germline V gene has CDR1 DFQATT and CDR2 SNEGSKA (reference sequence). V dropped 3 bases and J dropped 10 bases, with 15 bases sitting between them. This CDR3 reads CSASNREISYTF. The CDR3 region has the DNA TGCAGTGCTAGTAACAGGGAAATCTCCTACACCTTC.

This clone came up once. The CDR3, as DNA: TGTGCCAGCTCACCAGAGGGATCAGGAAACACCATATATTTT. It is translated as CASSPEGSGNTIYF. The chain couples TRBV18 to TRBJ1-3, with D unresolved. The V gene's germline CDR1 is KGHSH and CDR2 LQKENI. V was shortened by 2 bases and J by 4 bases, with 9 bases between the two germline ends. The CDR3 spans 14 residues.

V usage is TRBV7-2 and J usage is TRBJ1-2, with unresolved D. Trimming left V 3 bases short and J 4 bases short, with 6 bases between. The V gene's germline CDR1 is SGHTA and CDR2 FQGNSA. The CDR3 totals 12 residues. In nucleotides, the CDR3 is TGTGCCAGCAGCTTCCAGTTCTATGGCTACACCTTC. Encoded protein: CASSFQFYGYTF.